Listed below are T cell receptor beta chains from one sample, sequenced in a study of blood T cell repertoires in COVID-19. This table comes from immunoSEQ multiplex PCR, and its TCRdb copy is limited to in-frame clones, with some not included. The profile shows 90,000 to 120,000 clones, approximately 91% of them singletons. Sequencing was performed on peripheral blood. Source of these receptors: a human donor in a cohort sampled during active COVID-19. The CDR3 runs from the conserved cysteine through the conserved F or W.

>TRBJ2-1|TRBV7-2
CASSRTSGVRKDEQFF
>TRBJ2-4|TRBV28
CASSPPGRGRLAKNIQYF
>TRBJ1-2|TRBV15
CATSAAQGRLGYTF
>TRBJ1-1|TRBV4-1
CASSQGQTNTEAFF
>TRBJ2-5|TRBV7-2
CASRLDSQETQYF
>TRBJ1-2|TRBV5-5
CASSLGTLRGYGYTF
>TRBJ2-2|TRBV7-2
CASSPTRGAHGELFF
>TRBJ2-2|TRBV6-1
CASSEGAGGWGNTGELFF
>TRBJ2-4|TRBV7-9
CASSQVAGGPGSKNIQYF
>TRBJ1-3|TRBV4-3
CASSPSLTGHGNTIYF
>TRBJ2-2|TRBV10-3
CAISESTAPNTGELFF
>TRBJ2-1|TRBV10-3
CAIRPTGTAYNEQFF
>TRBJ1-6|TRBV19
CASSIRGLNSPLHF
>TRBJ1-1|TRBV14
CASSHTSTTEAFF
>TRBJ2-1|TRBV19
CASSQYNEQFF
>TRBJ2-3|TRBV6-4
CASSELSSGPTDTQYF
>TRBJ2-7|TRBV7-9
CASSLEDSSYEQYF
>TRBJ1-2|TRBV7-2
CASSFSAVPGQGFYGYTF
>TRBJ2-1|TRBV27
CASSQMSSGGYNEQFF
>TRBJ2-1|TRBV21-1
CASSNRPGGSRVLLF
>TRBJ2-7|TRBV28
CASLRDTAYEQYF
>TRBJ1-2|TRBV7-9
CASSLPRAPSAYGYTF
>TRBJ1-2|TRBV7-9
CASSLASGPLNYGYTF
>TRBJ1-2|TRBV2
CASKARDLSRYTF
>TRBJ1-1|TRBV5-1
CASSRGSGETEAFF
>TRBJ1-4|TRBV7-9
CASRRGQGLEKLFF
>TRBJ1-1|TRBV24-1
CATSERTGRRAFF
>TRBJ1-3|TRBV25-1
CASSDGGWGNTIYF
>TRBJ2-1|TRBV28
CASSFLGLGQGAVGQFF
>TRBJ2-7|TRBV7-9
CASSRRLFSGEQYF
>TRBJ2-7|TRBV4-3
CASSQDWASSYEQYF
>TRBJ2-3|TRBV18
CASSGQNTDTQYF
>TRBJ2-1|TRBV4-1
CASSQDVRDRANNEQFF
>TRBJ1-5|TRBV2
CASRDSNQPQHF
>TRBJ2-3|TRBV12-3/TRBV12-4
CASRSRAGDTQYF
>TRBJ2-3|TRBV6-7
CASSYHRLAGDVFTDTQYF
>TRBJ1-2|TRBV10-3
CAISVGHSDGYTF
>TRBJ1-4|TRBV21-1
CASSSVPNEKLFF
>TRBJ2-7|TRBV7-8
CASTRTSGSYEQYF
>TRBJ1-2|TRBV27
CASSFGQGSGNFYGYTF
>TRBJ2-1|TRBV7-8
CASSPQRGSSYNEQFF
>TRBJ2-1|TRBV7-9
CASSLLPAGTSAYNEQFF
>TRBJ2-5|TRBV28
CASSFNSRETQYF
>TRBJ2-6|TRBV7-3
CASSPRTGANVLTF
>TRBJ2-5|TRBV7-9
CASSLMTSGGIETQYF
>TRBJ1-3|TRBV10-3
CAISEGRSGNTIYF
>TRBJ2-7|TRBV7-6
CASSSSSGGSSYEQYF
>TRBJ2-7|TRBV6-2/TRBV6-3
CASSPPSGATYEQYF
>TRBJ1-6|TRBV12-3/TRBV12-4
CASSYTENSPLHF
>TRBJ2-3|TRBV6-2/TRBV6-3
CASSYLAGGPTDTQYF
>TRBJ2-2|TRBV28
CASLSILAANTHKNTGELFF
>TRBJ1-4|TRBV7-8
CASSLIATATNEKLFF
>TRBJ2-1|TRBV28
CASSFLGQKAYNEQFF
>TRBJ2-7|TRBV6-5
CASSPGQGMYEQYF
>TRBJ2-7|TRBV28
CASSFSSGGQYEQYF